This T cell receptor (beta chain) stems from a study of monozygotic twins with cystic fibrosis (dated by TCRdb to the early 2020s). At the level of the whole study: Barcoded libraries were prepared with about 16 PCR cycles from approximately 2.8 micrograms of fragmented DNA. Twins were ranked among 1,000 or so cohort participants for weight-for-height and FEVPerc (FEV1 disease centile) at the day of blood sampling. To gauge how much genetics shapes V and J gene usage, the researchers compared TCR beta repertoires both within and across 16 monozygotic twin pairs who have cystic fibrosis. Ten female and six male twin pairs, aged about 2.0 to 36.4 years (median roughly 9.3 years) and mostly children and adolescents, were included in the cohort. Data for three of the twin pairs had been reported previously in another context. Paper-wide results and their limitations: Nucleotide-identical clonotype sharing was significantly higher within monozygotic CF twin pairs than between unrelated CF individuals (P = 0.000026, Mann-Whitney). Simpson clonality tended to be low (median roughly 0.01), which suggests a naive-dominated repertoire, although clonality was higher in the most severely affected patients. V gene usage was most similar to the co-twin in 13 of 16 pairs, and J usage was most similar to the co-twin in 8 of 16 pairs, which suggests genetic constraints. The cohort was small, and the number of shared CDR3s showed no association with age, concordance or disease severity.

TCR beta CDR3 regions were amplified by multiplex PCR using the immunoSEQ immune profiling system, following the manufacturer's instructions. Sequencing was performed on an Illumina NextSeq system. The study's processing was this. Sequence data were processed on the immunoSEQ Analyzer platform, and clonality was computed as the square root of Simpson's index of productive rearrangements. V and J usage similarity was measured by Jensen-Shannon distance, and CDR3 generation probabilities were computed with OLGA. Shared CDR3 sequences were searched against the immuneACCESS database (August 2020) and VDJdb (December 2020). In TCRdb, the immuneACCESS table is reduced to in-frame sequences with V and J assigned. These tables do not hold every clone; where another copy was compared, an unresolved V gene accounts for under half, and the others remain unexplained. For V, J and clone size, that table is used; D and trimming come from the DNA. The sample table holds around 14,000 clones, of which roughly 98% were seen once. The ten top clones hold around 0.37% of the sample.

This clone has just one count. The target of this receptor is not known. Base qualities are not at hand, and no much larger clone is one base apart. The twin pairs came from the European Cystic Fibrosis Twin and Sibling Study Cohort, a cohort that recruited patients from roughly 160 CF clinics across 14 European countries. Zygosity and CFTR genotype were verified in-house, with zygosity tested by multiplex PCR of nine short tandem repeat loci. Peripheral blood was taken from each twin, and clinical parameters were recorded on the day of blood sampling. Genomic DNA was isolated from peripheral blood cells with phenol/chloroform and kept in TE buffer at 4 degrees C. As encoded in the germline V gene, CDR1 is SGHTA while CDR2 is FQGTGA. Taken from cysteine to phenylalanine, the CDR3 has 16 residues. Only CDR3 DNA is held: 48 bases, read in frame from base 1. At the junction V is shortened by 5 bases and J by 7 bases; bases outside the gene matches: 11.

The chain uses TRBV7-3 and TRBJ1-4; 9 central nucleotides agree with TRBD1. The sequenced material came from blood. This clonotype was sampled from a girl aged 2-10 years with cystic fibrosis. The DNA sequence is as follows: TGTGCCAGCAGCACCCAACAGGGGGCGAGTAGTGAAAAACTGTTTTTT. Translated, it gives CASSTQQGASSEKLFF. This CDR3, with the reference TRBV7-3 and TRBJ1-4 proteins standing in past its ends, gives the full variable domain GAGVSQTPSNKVTEKGKYVELRCDPISGHTALYWYRQSLGQGPEFLIYFQGTGAADDSGLPNDRFFAVRPEGSVSTLKIQRTERGDSAVYLCASSTQQGASSEKLFFGSGTQLSVL.